This T cell receptor beta chain originates from a study of T cell changes during pregnancy in multiple sclerosis. The CDR3 spans 15 residues. CDR1 is LNHDA and CDR2 is SQIVND in the germline V gene (reference sequence). The V and J ends lost 3 bases and 1 base respectively, with 9 bases between them. Method: immunoSEQ multiplex PCR; TCRdb's copy keeps in-frame clones and lacks some. The data contain around 49,000 clones, approximately 95% of them singletons. The V gene is TRBV19, the J gene TRBJ2-2; tentative D call: TRBD1 (5 bases). This clonotype originated in a female donor with multiple sclerosis, enrolled in a pregnancy study. The sequences come from CD8+ T cells from peripheral blood mononuclear cells, collected in the first trimester of pregnancy. The CDR3 loop reads CASSIDSLNTGELFF. The CDR3 DNA follows: TGTGCCAGTAGTATCGACAGTCTGAACACCGGGGAGCTGTTTTTT.